Sequencing of this T cell receptor (beta chain) was carried out in a study of cytomegalovirus exposure and HLA in healthy donors. Study-wide results and limits: Researchers counted roughly 160 TCR beta chains as cytomegalovirus-associated.

Germline CDR1 and CDR2: DFQATT and SNEGSKA (reference sequence). The V end was cut by 5 bases, the J end by 5 bases, with 9 bases between. There are 11 residues in the CDR3. The PCR contained 60 Vbeta and 13 Jbeta primers. The table came from immunoSEQ multiplex PCR; TCRdb's copy has only in-frame clones and leaves some out. This sample has some 95,000 clones, with under 75% found just once. This clone was observed a few times. Its antigen is still unknown. The chain is built from TRBV20-1 and TRBJ2-5, with TRBD2 as a possible D gene (6 bases). The specimen was PBMCs. This sequence was found in a female donor in good health and CMV-seronegative. The CDR3 bases are TGCAGTGCTTCCCTAGCGGAGACCCAGTACTTC. Its translation is CSASLAETQYF.